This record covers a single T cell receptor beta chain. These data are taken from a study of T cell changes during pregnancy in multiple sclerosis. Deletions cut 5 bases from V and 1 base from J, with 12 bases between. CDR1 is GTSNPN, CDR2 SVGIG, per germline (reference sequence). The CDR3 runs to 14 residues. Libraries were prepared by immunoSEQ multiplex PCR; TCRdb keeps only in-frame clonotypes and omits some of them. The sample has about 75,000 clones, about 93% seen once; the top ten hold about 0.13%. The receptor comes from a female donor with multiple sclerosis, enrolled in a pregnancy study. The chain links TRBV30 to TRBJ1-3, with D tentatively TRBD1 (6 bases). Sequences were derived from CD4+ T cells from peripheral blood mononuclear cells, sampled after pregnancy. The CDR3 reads CAWLPQGSGNTIYF. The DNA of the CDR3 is TGTGCCTGGTTACCACAGGGATCTGGAAACACCATATATTTT.